This entry features one TCR beta chain sequence. Its antigen is undetermined. Germline trimming cut 5 bases from V and 2 bases from J; bases unmatched to any gene: 3. The CDR3 runs to 14 residues. The germline V gene has CDR1 SGHTA and CDR2 FQGTGA. The sample is drawn from a study of beta chain features in type 1 diabetes. Findings of the study overall: In the patient group, naive, central memory and Treg TCRB repertoires seemed more alike than in the healthy donor group. A moderate, significant TCRB CDR3 shortening appeared in type 1 diabetes across four CD4+ subsets.

Every isolated RNA sample was fully reverse transcribed, so sequencing captured expressed TCRB transcripts. An average of about 3.5 million reads was obtained for naive, central memory and regulatory T cell samples. Measured with immunoSEQ multiplex PCR; TCRdb has only the in-frame clones, and not every one. The sample includes about 700,000 clones, 10% to 15% of them seen just once. This TCR came from a man younger than 35 with type 1 diabetes. Specimen: naive CD4+ T cells from blood. The chain combines TRBV7-3 with TRBJ1-2; TRBD1 agrees at 9 bases. The CDR3 here is CASSQGTGNYGYTF. CDR3 DNA sequence: TGTGCCAGCAGCCAGGGGACAGGGAACTATGGCTACACCTTC. The full variable domain, with the rest looked up from reference TRBV7-3 and TRBJ1-2, is GAGVSQTPSNKVTEKGKYVELRCDPISGHTALYWYRQSLGQGPEFLIYFQGTGAADDSGLPNDRFFAVRPEGSVSTLKIQRTERGDSAVYLCASSQGTGNYGYTFGSGTRLTVV.